This T cell receptor (beta chain) was sequenced in a study of OX40 agonist ivuxolimab in advanced cancers. Study information: The study gave patients intravenous ivuxolimab at 0.01 to 10 mg/kg every 2 weeks. A male proportion of about 86% was recorded, with mean age roughly 60 years and range roughly 20 to 90. The study, taken as a whole, reports: Antigens targeted by the expanded peripheral T cells were not determined. Among the nonresponders, some also had low normalized T-cell clonal expansion.

The protocol was immunoSEQ multiplex PCR, while the TCRdb copy is restricted to in-frame clones and leaves out a portion. In the table there are about 78,000 clones, around nine tenths of which are singletons. On this clone: Its antigen is unknown.

The sequences come from CD4+ or CD8+ T cells sorted from blood, collected in a trial of the OX40 agonist ivuxolimab. This receptor was taken from an adult with an advanced solid tumor such as melanoma, head and neck, liver or kidney cancer.

The CDR3 sequence: CASRLAGGGHEQFF. The CDR3 coding sequence is TGTGCCAGCAGACTAGCGGGAGGGGGGCATGAGCAGTTCTTC. The V gene is TRBV5-4, the J gene TRBJ2-1, with 13 bases fitting TRBD2. Unmatched junction bases numbered 4, after V lost 5 bases and J lost 8 bases. The CDR3 runs to 14 residues. Germline lookup yields CDR1 SGHNT and CDR2 YYREEE (reference sequence).